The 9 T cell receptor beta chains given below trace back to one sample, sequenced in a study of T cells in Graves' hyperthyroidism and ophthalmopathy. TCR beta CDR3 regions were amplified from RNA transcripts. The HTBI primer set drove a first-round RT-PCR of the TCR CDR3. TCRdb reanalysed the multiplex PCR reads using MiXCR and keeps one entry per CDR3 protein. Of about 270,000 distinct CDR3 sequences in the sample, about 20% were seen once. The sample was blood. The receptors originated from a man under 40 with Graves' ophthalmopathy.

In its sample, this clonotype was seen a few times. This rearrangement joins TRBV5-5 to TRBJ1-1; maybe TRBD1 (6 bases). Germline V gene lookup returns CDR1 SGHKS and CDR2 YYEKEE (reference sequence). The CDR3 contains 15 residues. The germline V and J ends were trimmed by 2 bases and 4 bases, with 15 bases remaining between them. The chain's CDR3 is CASSLGQTFGTEAFF. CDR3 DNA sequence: TGTGCCAGCAGCTTAGGACAGACTTTTGGCACTGAAGCTTTCTTT.

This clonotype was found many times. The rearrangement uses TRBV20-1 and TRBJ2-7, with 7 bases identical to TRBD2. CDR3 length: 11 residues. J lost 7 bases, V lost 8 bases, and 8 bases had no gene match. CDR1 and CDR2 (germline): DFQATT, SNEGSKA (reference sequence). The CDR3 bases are TGCAGTTGGCGGGAGTCGGGAGAGCAGTACTTC. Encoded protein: CSWRESGEQYF.

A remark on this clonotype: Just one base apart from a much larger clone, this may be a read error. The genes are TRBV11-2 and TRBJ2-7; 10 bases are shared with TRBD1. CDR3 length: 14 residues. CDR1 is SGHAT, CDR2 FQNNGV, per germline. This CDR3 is CAGSLDRTGGEQYF. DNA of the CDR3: TGTGCCGGCAGCTTAGACCGGACAGGGGGCGAGCAGTACTTC.

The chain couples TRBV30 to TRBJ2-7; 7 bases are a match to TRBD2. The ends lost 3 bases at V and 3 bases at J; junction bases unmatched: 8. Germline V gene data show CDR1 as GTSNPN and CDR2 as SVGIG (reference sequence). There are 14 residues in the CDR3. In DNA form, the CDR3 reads TGTGCCTGGAGCTTTGGGGGGGATGGCTACGAGCAGTACTTC. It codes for CAWSFGGDGYEQYF. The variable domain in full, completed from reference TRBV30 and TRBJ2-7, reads SQTIHQWPATLVQPVGSPLSLECTVEGTSNPNLYWYRQAAGRGLQLLFYSVGIGQISSEVPQNLSASRPQDRQFILSSKKLLLSDSGFYLCAWSFGGDGYEQYFGPGTRLTVT.

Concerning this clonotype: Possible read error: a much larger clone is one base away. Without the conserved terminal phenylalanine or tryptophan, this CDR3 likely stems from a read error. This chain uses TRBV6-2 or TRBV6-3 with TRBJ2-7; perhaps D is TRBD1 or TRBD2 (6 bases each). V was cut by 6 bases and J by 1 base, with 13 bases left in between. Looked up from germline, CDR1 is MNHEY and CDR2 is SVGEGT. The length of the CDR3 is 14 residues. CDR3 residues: CASRDRGGSYEQYS. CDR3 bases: TGTGCCAGCAGGGACAGAGGGGGGTCCTACGAGCAGTACTCC.

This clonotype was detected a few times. The DNA of the CDR3 is TGCGCCAGCAGCCTGGGACGGAGCCTCTCTGGAAACACCATATATTTT. It translates to CASSLGRSLSGNTIYF. This chain uses TRBV5-1 with TRBJ1-3; possible D gene TRBD1, 5 bases. V was pared by 4 bases and J by 0 bases, with 14 bases between. The CDR3 is 16 residues long. Germline CDR1 and CDR2: SGHRS and YFSETQ. The whole variable domain, filled in from reference TRBV5-1 and TRBJ1-3, reads KAGVTQTPRYLIKTRGQQVTLSCSPISGHRSVSWYQQTPGQGLQFLFEYFSETQRNKGNFPGRFSGRQFSNSRSEMNVSTLELGDSALYLCASSLGRSLSGNTIYFGEGSWLTVV.

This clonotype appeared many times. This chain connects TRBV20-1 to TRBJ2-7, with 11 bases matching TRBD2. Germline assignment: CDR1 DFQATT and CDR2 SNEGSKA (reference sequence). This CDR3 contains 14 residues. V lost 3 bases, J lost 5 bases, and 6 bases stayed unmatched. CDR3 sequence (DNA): TGCAGTGCTAGCAGGCTAGCGGGAGGTGACGAGCAGTACTTC. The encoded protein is CSASRLAGGDEQYF.

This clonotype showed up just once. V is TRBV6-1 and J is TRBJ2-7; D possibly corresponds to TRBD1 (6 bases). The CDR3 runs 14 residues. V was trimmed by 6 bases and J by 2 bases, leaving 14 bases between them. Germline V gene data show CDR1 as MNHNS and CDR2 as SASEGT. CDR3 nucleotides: TGTGCCAGCAGCCCTCGACAGGAACCCTACGAGCAGTACTTC. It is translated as CASSPRQEPYEQYF.

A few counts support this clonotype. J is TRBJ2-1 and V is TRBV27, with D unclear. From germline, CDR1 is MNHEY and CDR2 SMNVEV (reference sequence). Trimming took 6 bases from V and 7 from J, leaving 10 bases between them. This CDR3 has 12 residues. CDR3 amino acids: CASRKLENEQFF. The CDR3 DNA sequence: TGTGCCAGCAGGAAGTTAGAGAATGAGCAGTTCTTC.